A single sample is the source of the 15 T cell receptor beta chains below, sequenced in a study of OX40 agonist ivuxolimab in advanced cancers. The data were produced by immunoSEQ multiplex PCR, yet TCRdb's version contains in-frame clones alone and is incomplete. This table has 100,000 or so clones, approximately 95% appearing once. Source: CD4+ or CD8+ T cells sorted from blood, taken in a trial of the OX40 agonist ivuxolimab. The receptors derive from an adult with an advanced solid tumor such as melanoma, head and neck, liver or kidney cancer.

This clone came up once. This CDR3 is CASSQSEQQGRYGYTF. CDR3 in DNA: TGCGCCAGCAGTCAATCGGAGCAGCAGGGGAGATATGGCTACACCTTC. V usage is TRBV23-1 and J usage is TRBJ1-2, with D possibly TRBD1 on 6 matching bases. TRBV23-1 is marked as an open reading frame, function uncertain. The CDR3 contains 16 residues. V dropped 0 bases and J dropped 5 bases, with 16 bases sitting between them.

The chain's CDR3 is CASSLFPPANTGELFF. Written as DNA, the CDR3 is TGTGCCAGCAGCTTATTCCCCCCCGCGAACACCGGGGAGCTGTTTTTT. V and J are TRBV7-6 and TRBJ2-2, with no clear D. V was pared by 2 bases and J by 0 bases, with 10 bases between. The CDR3 sequence is 16 residues long. Looked up from germline, CDR1 is SGHVS and CDR2 is FNYEAQ.

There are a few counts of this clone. This chain's CDR3 is CSATTGTGYTF. DNA of the CDR3: TGCAGTGCTACCACCGGGACCGGCTACACCTTC. The V and J genes are TRBV20-1 and TRBJ1-2, with D possibly TRBD1 on 5 matching bases. This CDR3 spans 11 amino acids. Germline lookup yields CDR1 DFQATT and CDR2 SNEGSKA (reference sequence). Trimming pared 4 bases from V and 8 bases from J, leaving 11 bases between.

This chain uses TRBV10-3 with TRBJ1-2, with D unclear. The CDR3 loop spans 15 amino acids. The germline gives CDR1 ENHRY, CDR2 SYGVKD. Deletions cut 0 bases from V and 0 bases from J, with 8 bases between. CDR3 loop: CAISESGYTNYGYTF. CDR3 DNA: TGTGCCATCAGTGAGTCAGGGTACACTAACTATGGCTACACCTTC.

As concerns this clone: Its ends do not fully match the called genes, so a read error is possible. The CDR3 nucleotides are TGTGCCAGTTCACCCCCTCTGACGGGCTACACCTTC. It yields the protein CASSPPLTGYTF. The rearrangement joins TRBV18 to TRBJ1-2; D unclear. Per germline, CDR1 KGHSH and CDR2 LQKENI. The CDR3 covers 12 residues.

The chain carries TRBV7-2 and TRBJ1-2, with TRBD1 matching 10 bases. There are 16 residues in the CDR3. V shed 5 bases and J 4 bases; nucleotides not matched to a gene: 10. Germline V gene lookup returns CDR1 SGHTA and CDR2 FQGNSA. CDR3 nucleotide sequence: TGTGCCAGCAGCCTAGATTTCGACAGGGGGCGCTATGGCTACACCTTC. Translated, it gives CASSLDFDRGRYGYTF.

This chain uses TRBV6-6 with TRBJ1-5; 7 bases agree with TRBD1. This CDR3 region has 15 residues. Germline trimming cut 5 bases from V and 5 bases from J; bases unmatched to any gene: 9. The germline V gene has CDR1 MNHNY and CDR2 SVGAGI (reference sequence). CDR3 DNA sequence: TGTGCCAGCAGTCGGACAGGCTCCGGGGATCAGCCCCAGCATTTT. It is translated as CASSRTGSGDQPQHF.

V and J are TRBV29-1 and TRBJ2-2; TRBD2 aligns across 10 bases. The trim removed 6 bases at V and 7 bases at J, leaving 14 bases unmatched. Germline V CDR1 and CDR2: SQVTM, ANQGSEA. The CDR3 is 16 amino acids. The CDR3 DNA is TGCAGCGTCGATAAGGGGCTAGCGGGAGCCTTCGGGGAGCTGTTTTTT. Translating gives CSVDKGLAGAFGELFF.

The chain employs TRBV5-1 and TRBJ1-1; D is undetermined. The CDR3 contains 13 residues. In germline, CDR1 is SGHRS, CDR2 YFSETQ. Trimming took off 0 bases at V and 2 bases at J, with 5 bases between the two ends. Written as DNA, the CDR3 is TGCGCCAGCAGCTTGGAATCCAACACTGAAGCTTTCTTT. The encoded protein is CASSLESNTEAFF.

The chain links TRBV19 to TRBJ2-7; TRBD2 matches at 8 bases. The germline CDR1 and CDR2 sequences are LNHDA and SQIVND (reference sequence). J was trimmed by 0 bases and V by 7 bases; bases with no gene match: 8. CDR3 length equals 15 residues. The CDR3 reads CASKVISGDSYEQYF. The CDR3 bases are TGTGCCAGTAAGGTGATTAGCGGGGACTCCTACGAGCAGTACTTC.

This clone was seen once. This chain's CDR3 is CASRLGGLNTEAFF. The CDR3 DNA sequence: TGTGCCAGCAGGTTAGGGGGCTTGAACACTGAAGCTTTCTTT. The V call is TRBV5-4, the J call TRBJ1-1; 7 positions match TRBD1. In germline, CDR1 is SGHNT, CDR2 YYREEE (reference sequence). The CDR3 contains 14 residues. The V and J ends lost 5 bases and 0 bases, in that order; junction bases with no gene match: 4.

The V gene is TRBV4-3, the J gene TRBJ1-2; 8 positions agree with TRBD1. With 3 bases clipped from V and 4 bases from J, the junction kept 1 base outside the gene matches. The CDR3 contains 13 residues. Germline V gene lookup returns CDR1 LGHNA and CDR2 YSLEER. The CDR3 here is CASSQTGVYGYTF. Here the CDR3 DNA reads TGCGCCAGCAGCCAGACAGGGGTCTATGGCTACACCTTC.

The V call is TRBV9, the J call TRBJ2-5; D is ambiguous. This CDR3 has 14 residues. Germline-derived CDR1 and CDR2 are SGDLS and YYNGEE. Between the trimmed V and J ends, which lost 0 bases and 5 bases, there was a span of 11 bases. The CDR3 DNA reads TGTGCCAGCAGCGTAGCAGCCGGGTGGGAGACCCAGTACTTC. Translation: CASSVAAGWETQYF.

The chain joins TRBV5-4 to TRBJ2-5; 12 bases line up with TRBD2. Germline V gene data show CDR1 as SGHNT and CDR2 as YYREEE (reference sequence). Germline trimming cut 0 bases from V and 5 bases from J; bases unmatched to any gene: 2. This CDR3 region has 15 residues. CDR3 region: CASSLASGGAETQYF. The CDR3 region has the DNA TGTGCCAGCAGCTTGGCTAGCGGGGGGGCGGAGACCCAGTACTTC.

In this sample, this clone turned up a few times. The CDR3 sequence: CASSLGGAYGYTF. The CDR3 nucleotides are TGTGCCAGCAGCTTAGGAGGGGCCTATGGCTACACCTTC. The J gene is TRBJ1-2, the V gene TRBV7-9, with D possibly being TRBD1 (5 bases). The germline V and J ends were trimmed by 1 base and 4 bases, with 7 bases remaining between them. This CDR3 comprises 13 residues. In germline, CDR1 is SEHNR, CDR2 FQNEAQ (reference sequence).